This T cell receptor (beta chain) was sequenced in a study of radiation and T cells in renal cell carcinoma (TCRdb year 2020). Notes on the research overall: Samples came from a clinical trial, in which primary renal cell carcinomas received 15 Gy stereotactic body radiation therapy followed by nephrectomy 4 weeks later. A total of 3.5 million to 4.5 million unique CDR3 nucleotide sequences, encoding some 2,700,000 unique CDR3 amino acid sequences, were found across all 50 or so samples. In total, approximately 54 samples, comprising 26 tumors and roughly 27 peripheral blood samples, were subjected to TCR beta sequencing.

Following the manufacturer's recommendations, the immunoSEQ kit was used to generate TCR beta libraries from genomic DNA. For library preparation, a first multiplex PCR was performed with proprietary primers, followed by a second PCR in which unique barcodes were added, and bead cleanups were performed after each round. A positive control reaction and a negative control reaction, both provided in the kit, were run with every batch of samples. The final libraries were assessed on an Agilent 4200 TapeStation D1000 ScreenTape, pooled by volume, and quantified by qPCR. Sequencing was performed on an Illumina NextSeq500 with a MidOutput 150-cycle cartridge, and 156 Read1 and 15 Index1 cycles were run with kit custom primers. The pooled library was loaded at roughly 0.98 pM with a roughly 20% PhiX control spike-in. As for the authors' bioinformatics: Vendor-processed data were analyzed in R, and a clonotype was defined as all T cells sharing the same CDR3 nucleotide sequence. In the clone abundance analyses, frequencies were normalized to the 10,000 most abundant clones in each sample. Public T cell clones, which averaged fewer than five per sample, were removed prior to analysis. Tumor-enriched and baseline blood-enriched clonotypes were defined by at least a 32-fold difference in abundance between compartments. A beta-binomial differential abundance model was used to identify clonotypes that were expanded or contracted between blood time points. The Baroni-Urbani and Buser coefficient was used to measure tumor-blood repertoire similarity, and groups were compared with two-tailed Wilcoxon tests in R. The table comes from immuneACCESS by way of TCRdb, which keeps in-frame sequences with V and J called. Part of the clones is missing from these tables; in studies checked, under half for an unresolved V gene and the rest for unknown reasons. That table supplies the V and J calls and clone size; D and trimming were determined from the DNA. The sample has 40,000 to 60,000 clones on record, approximately 80% of them singletons. Jointly, the top ten make up 30% to 35% of the sample.

Reading the label with the study, this specimen's time point is: baseline pretreatment blood. Sample treatment or condition, as interpreted from the label and publication: 15 Gy SBRT to primary tumor, nephrectomy 4 weeks later. Serial peripheral blood from radiation-treated patients was sampled at baseline, 2 weeks and 4 weeks after SBRT to track tumor-enriched clonotypes. Every patient had renal cell carcinoma of clear cell pathology. The QIAamp DNA Blood Mini Kit (Qiagen) was used to prepare genomic DNA for TCR sequencing. Samples were included in the analyses only if all quality control checks were passed. General findings and caveats noted by the study authors: Changes in the blood repertoire were not tracked past 4 weeks after treatment. An increase in top tumor clonotypes in blood was observed from baseline to 2 weeks post-radiation, followed by contraction by 4 weeks, which was taken to suggest transient expansion of tumor-resident clones. With a single-armed trial design, the study had no way to address how radiation dose or scheduling affects the TCR repertoire. Because pretreatment tumor biopsies were not available, the study could not determine whether clonotypes were already present within the tumor at baseline.

Looking up the germline V gene yields CDR1 KGHSH and CDR2 LQKENI. The CDR3 starts with the cysteine, ends with the phenylalanine, and has 16 residues. The only DNA kept is the CDR3, 48 bases in frame from the first base. V is clipped by 1 base and J by 1 base, and the sequence between their germline boundaries is 10 bases long. With regard to this clone: Which antigen it targets is not known. No base qualities exist here, and no much larger clone lies one base off it.

The sequence joins TRBV18 to TRBJ2-2; confidence is insufficient to name the D gene. This TCR came from a woman in her 70s with renal cell carcinoma. Sequences were derived from blood, sampled from a patient whose treatment included radiotherapy and nephrectomy. CDR3 reads: CASSPLVEVNTGELFF. The base sequence is TGTGCCAGCTCACCACTAGTTGAGGTGAACACCGGGGAGCTGTTTTTT.